This T cell receptor beta chain was captured by sequencing in a study of response to subunit inactivated influenza vaccine. This clonotype appeared a few times. This CDR3 region has 17 residues. The V segment lost 10 bases and the J segment 4 bases; nucleotides outside the gene matches: 18. In TCRdb, the RT-PCR reads were re-called with MiXCR into one record per CDR3 protein. The top ten hold 11% of the sample, which has about 570,000 distinct CDR3 sequences, about 10% seen once. These same records also appear under a second study, on T cells expressing NK-cell markers. This second study notes: Libraries used 5'RACE template switching adding universal primer site and UMIs. Sorted CD3+CD56-NKG2C+, CD3+CD56+NKG2C+ and CD3+CD56+NKG2C- T cells supplied the TCR beta repertoires. Sequencing covered eight donors, seven HCMV-seropositive and one seronegative. Sorting was limited to alpha-beta TCR-expressing T cells with an anti-gamma-delta TCR antibody in several experiments. Dominant NKG2C+ clonotypes in 5 or 6 donors made up roughly 1.0-7.0% of CD8+ T cells.

This clonotype originated in a man aged 45-65 years who received an inactivated influenza vaccine. This chain uses TRBV5-3 with TRBJ2-2; 8 bases are a match to TRBD1. Being an ORF, TRBV5-3 has a function that is uncertain. The sequenced sample was PBMCs from blood, obtained on the day of vaccination. CDR3 region: CACQALGRTGGTGELFF. For the CDR3, the DNA is TGTGCCTGTCAAGCTTTGGGTCGAACAGGGGGCACCGGGGAGCTGTTTTTT.